Here is one T cell receptor (beta chain) with its context. Its target is not known. The sample comes from a study of CD8+ T cells in alopecia areata. Looking at the study overall: Those treated were given oral tofacitinib at 5 to 10 mg twice daily.

Extraction of RNA preceded its reverse transcription into cDNA, which served as the sequencing template. Repertoires were generated with immunoSEQ multiplex PCR, while TCRdb's copy carries only in-frame clones and drops some. There are 90,000 to 150,000 clones in the sample; more than 45% occur only once, and about 0.5% lies in the top ten. General study results and limits: Greater clonality was observed in lesional scalp samples, especially alopecia totalis/universalis, versus normal scalp. Sequencing of scalp tissue also captures the resident alphabeta T cells of normal skin. Numerous clones, expanded in lesions, remained in scalp and blood during tofacitinib.

Treatment meaning: oral pan-JAK inhibitor, 5-10 mg twice daily. The source material was CD4+ T cells sorted from blood, sampled at week 4, from a patient treated with tofacitinib. The receptor was isolated from a human donor with alopecia areata.

In DNA form, the CDR3 reads TGCAGCGTTGTAGGGCCAGGGGCCTACAATGAGCAGTTCTTC. As protein: CSVVGPGAYNEQFF. V and J are TRBV29-1 and TRBJ2-1; possibly TRBD1 for D (6 bases). Germline-derived CDR1 and CDR2 are SQVTM and ANQGSEA. CDR3 size: 14 residues. Trimming removed 4 bases at V and 2 bases at J, with 12 bases between.